This T cell receptor (beta chain) came from a study of CD8 T cells in ankylosing spondylitis. Study results and caveats: The study identified a TCR beta motif of several highly homologous variants that appeared characteristic of ankylosing spondylitis blood.

Making the TCR beta libraries involved quantitative 5'-RACE with molecular barcodes. TCRdb re-called the 5' RACE reads through MiXCR, storing one row per CDR3 protein. The table has around 150,000 distinct CDR3 sequences, roughly a third seen once; the top ten hold about 6%. In its sample, this clonotype was seen many times. What it recognizes is unknown. The CDR3 is made up of 14 amino acids. CDR1 is SNHLY and CDR2 is FYNNEI in the germline V gene. With V trimmed by 4 bases and J by 8 bases, 8 bases remained unmatched. The sample comprised synovial fluid, either unsorted or a sorted T cell fraction (not recorded which). The chain carries TRBV2 and TRBJ1-2; 9 bases align to TRBD1. This clonotype was obtained from a male donor with ankylosing spondylitis. CDR3 DNA: TGTGCCAGCAGTGTTGTTGGACAGGGGATCGGCTACACCTTC. Protein product: CASSVVGQGIGYTF.